This is a list of T cell receptor beta chains from one sample in a study of shared clonotypes between healthy human individuals. Some clones are missing from TCRdb's copy, which holds only in-frame ones; the method was immunoSEQ multiplex PCR. The sample records 450,000 to 600,000 clones, less than 85% being singletons. The specimen sequenced was PBMCs. These receptors were obtained from a woman aged 40 to 49 in good health. Some clones in this sample may be carry-over from other donors' samples. Each CDR3 is given with its conserved first and last residue. D genes are given only for firm matches. Size is stated for part of the rows, as once, few or many counts, or as a class when the clone is expanded.

j_call v_call clone_size d_call cdr3_aa cdr3_nt
TRBJ1-1 TRBV5-1 - TRBD1 CASSLEGGGITEAFF TGCGCCAGCAGCTTGGAAGGGGGCGGGATCACTGAAGCTTTCTTT
TRBJ2-1 TRBV7-3 once - CASSYRVGNEQFF TGTGCCAGCAGCTACAGGGTTGGCAATGAGCAGTTCTTC
TRBJ2-5 TRBV7-6 - - CASSSEISSWGETQYF TGTGCCAGCAGCTCCGAGATTTCGAGTTGGGGCGAGACCCAGTACTTC
TRBJ1-2 TRBV6-5 - TRBD1 CASRKQGAHYGYTF TGTGCCAGCAGGAAACAGGGGGCGCACTATGGCTACACCTTC
TRBJ2-5 TRBV19 - TRBD2 CASSIGGGGRSETQYF TGTGCCAGTAGTATAGGGGGCGGGGGAAGGTCGGAGACCCAGTACTTC
TRBJ1-1 TRBV27 - TRBD1 CASSRGQGVTEAFF TGTGCCAGCAGTCGGGGACAGGGGGTTACTGAAGCTTTCTTT
TRBJ2-3 TRBV5-4 once TRBD2 CASSFPSGSGTDTQYF TGTGCCAGCAGCTTCCCTAGCGGGAGCGGCACAGATACGCAGTATTTT
TRBJ2-1 TRBV7-9 - TRBD2 CASRQAASGANEQFF TGTGCCAGCAGGCAAGCGGCTAGCGGAGCCAATGAGCAGTTCTTC
TRBJ2-2 TRBV6-1 - - CASSGESFDTGELFF TGTGCCAGCAGTGGAGAGAGTTTCGACACCGGGGAGCTGTTTTTT
TRBJ2-7 TRBV11-2 - - CASSLSPLLVEQYF TGTGCCAGCAGCTTATCCCCACTTTTGGTTGAGCAGTACTTC
TRBJ2-1 TRBV28 - TRBD2 CASSLASGSRNEQFF TGTGCCAGCAGTTTGGCTAGCGGGAGCCGCAATGAGCAGTTCTTC
TRBJ2-7 TRBV7-2 - - CASRPTTTPYEQYF TGTGCCAGCAGACCAACGACAACCCCCTACGAGCAGTACTTC
TRBJ2-2 TRBV6-5 - - CASSYMWAAELFF TGTGCCAGCAGTTACATGTGGGCAGCGGAGCTGTTTTTT
TRBJ2-3 TRBV30 once - CAWSGDSGSTDTQYF TGTGCCTGGAGTGGAGATAGCGGTAGCACAGATACGCAGTATTTT
TRBJ1-1 TRBV9 - TRBD1 CASSVVDRPVNTEAFF TGTGCCAGCAGCGTAGTGGACAGGCCGGTGAACACTGAAGCTTTCTTT
TRBJ1-4 TRBV4-3 - - CASSQERRVGEKLFF TGCGCCAGCAGCCAAGAGAGACGAGTTGGTGAAAAACTGTTTTTT
TRBJ2-7 TRBV6-5 - - CASSPTGASGQYF TGTGCCAGCAGTCCGACAGGGGCTAGCGGGCAGTACTTC